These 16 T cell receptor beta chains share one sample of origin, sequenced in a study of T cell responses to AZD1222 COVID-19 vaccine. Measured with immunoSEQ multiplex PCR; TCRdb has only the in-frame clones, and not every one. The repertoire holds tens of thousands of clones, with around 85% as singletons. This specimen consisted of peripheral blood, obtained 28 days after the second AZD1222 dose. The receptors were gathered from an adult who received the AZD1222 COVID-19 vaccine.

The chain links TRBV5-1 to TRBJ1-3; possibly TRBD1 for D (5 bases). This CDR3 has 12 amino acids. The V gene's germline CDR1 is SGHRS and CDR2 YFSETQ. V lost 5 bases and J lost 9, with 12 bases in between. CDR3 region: CASREPGATIYF. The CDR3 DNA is TGCGCCAGCAGAGAGCCCGGGGCCACCATATATTTT.

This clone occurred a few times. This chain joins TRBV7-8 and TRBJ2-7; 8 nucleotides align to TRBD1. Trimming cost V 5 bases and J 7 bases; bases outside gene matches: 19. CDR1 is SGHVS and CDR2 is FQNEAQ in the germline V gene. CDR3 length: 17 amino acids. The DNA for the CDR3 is TGTGCCAGCAGCCACTGGGGACCTTACAGGGGGGCTCGGGAGCAGTACTTC. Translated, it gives CASSHWGPYRGAREQYF.

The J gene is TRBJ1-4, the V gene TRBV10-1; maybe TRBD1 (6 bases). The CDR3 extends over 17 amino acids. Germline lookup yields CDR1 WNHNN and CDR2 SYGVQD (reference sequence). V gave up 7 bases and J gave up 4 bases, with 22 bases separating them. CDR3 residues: CASISRGRGGFNEKLFF. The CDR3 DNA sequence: TGCGCCAGCATCTCAAGGGGTAGGGGGGGATTTAATGAAAAACTGTTTTTT.

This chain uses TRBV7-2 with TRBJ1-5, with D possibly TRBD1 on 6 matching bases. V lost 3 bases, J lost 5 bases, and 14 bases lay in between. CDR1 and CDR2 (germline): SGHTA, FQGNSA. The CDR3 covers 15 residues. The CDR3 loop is CASSFVRGSDQPQHF. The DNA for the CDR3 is TGTGCCAGCAGCTTTGTCAGGGGCTCAGATCAGCCCCAGCATTTT.

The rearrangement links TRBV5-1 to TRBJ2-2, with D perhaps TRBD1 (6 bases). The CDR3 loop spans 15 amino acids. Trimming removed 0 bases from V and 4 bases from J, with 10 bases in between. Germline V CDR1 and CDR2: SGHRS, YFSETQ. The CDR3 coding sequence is TGCGCCAGCAGCTTGGGGGACACTTTCACCGGGGAGCTGTTTTTT. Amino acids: CASSLGDTFTGELFF.

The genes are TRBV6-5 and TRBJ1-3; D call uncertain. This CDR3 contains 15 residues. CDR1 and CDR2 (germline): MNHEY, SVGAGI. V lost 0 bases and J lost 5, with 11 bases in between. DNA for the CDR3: TGTGCCAGCAGTTACTCGATCACCCAACGAAACACCATATATTTT. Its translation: CASSYSITQRNTIYF.

CDR3 sequence reads: CASSIDSGGRGRFVGYTF. CDR3 in DNA: TGTGCCAGTAGTATAGATTCTGGGGGCAGGGGGCGCTTCGTTGGCTACACCTTC. The chain links TRBV19 to TRBJ1-2, with 8 nucleotides matching TRBD1. Germline V gives CDR1 LNHDA, CDR2 SQIVND (reference sequence). V gave up 0 bases and J gave up 7 bases; unmatched junction bases: 16. CDR3 length: 18 amino acids. Full variable domain (rest looked up from reference TRBV19 and TRBJ1-2): DGGITQSPKYLFRKEGQNVTLSCEQNLNHDAMYWYRQDPGQGLRLIYYSQIVNDFQKGDIAEGYSVSREKKESFPLTVTSAQKNPTAFYLCASSIDSGGRGRFVGYTFGSGTRLTVV.

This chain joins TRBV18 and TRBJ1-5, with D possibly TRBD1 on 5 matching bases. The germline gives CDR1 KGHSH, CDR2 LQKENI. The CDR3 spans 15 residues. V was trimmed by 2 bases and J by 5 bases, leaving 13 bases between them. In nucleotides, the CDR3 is TGTGCCAGCTCACCAACAGGAGGCCCCGATCAGCCCCAGCATTTT. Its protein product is CASSPTGGPDQPQHF.

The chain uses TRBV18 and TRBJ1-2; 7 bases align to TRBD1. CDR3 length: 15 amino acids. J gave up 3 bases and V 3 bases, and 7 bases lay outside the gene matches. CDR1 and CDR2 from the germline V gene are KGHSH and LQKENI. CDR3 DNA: TGTGCCAGCTCACCTCTAACTACAGGGGACTATGGCTACACCTTC. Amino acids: CASSPLTTGDYGYTF.

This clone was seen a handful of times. CDR3 bases: TGTGCCAGCAGCGTAGTTGGGACAGGAGTTTATGGCTACACCTTC. As protein: CASSVVGTGVYGYTF. V usage is TRBV9 and J usage is TRBJ1-2; TRBD1 matches at 8 bases. Trimming cost V 0 bases and J 5 bases; bases outside gene matches: 6. Germline assignment: CDR1 SGDLS and CDR2 YYNGEE. The CDR3 covers 15 residues.

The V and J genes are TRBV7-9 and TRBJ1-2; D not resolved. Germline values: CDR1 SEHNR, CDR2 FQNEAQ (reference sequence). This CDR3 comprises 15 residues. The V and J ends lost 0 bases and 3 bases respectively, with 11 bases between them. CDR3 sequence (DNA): TGTGCCAGCAGCTTAGCGTCCGACGGGTACTATGGCTACACCTTC. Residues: CASSLASDGYYGYTF.

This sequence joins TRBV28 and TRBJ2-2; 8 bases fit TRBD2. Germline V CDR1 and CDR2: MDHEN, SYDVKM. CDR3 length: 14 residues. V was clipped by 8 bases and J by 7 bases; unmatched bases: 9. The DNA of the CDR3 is TGTGCCAGCGGAACGGGGGGGTTCGACGGGGAGCTGTTTTTT. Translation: CASGTGGFDGELFF.

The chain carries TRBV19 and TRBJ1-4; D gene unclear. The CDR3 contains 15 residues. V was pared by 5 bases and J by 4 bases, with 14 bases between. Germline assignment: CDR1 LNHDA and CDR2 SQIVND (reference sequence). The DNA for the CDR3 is TGTGCCAGTAGTCCCCGAACGGGCAATAATGAAAAACTGTTTTTT. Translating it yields CASSPRTGNNEKLFF.

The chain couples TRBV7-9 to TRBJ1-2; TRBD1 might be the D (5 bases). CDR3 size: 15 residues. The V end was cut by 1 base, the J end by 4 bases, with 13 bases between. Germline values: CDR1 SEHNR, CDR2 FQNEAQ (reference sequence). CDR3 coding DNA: TGTGCCAGCAGCTTAGGCGGGGACGCTCCCTATGGCTACACCTTC. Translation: CASSLGGDAPYGYTF.

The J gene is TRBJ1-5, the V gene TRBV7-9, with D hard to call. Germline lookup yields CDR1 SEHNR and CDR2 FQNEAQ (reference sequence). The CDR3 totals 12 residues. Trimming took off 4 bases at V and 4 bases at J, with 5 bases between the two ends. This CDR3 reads CASSSQNQPQHF. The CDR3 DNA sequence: TGTGCCAGCAGCTCCCAAAATCAGCCCCAGCATTTT.

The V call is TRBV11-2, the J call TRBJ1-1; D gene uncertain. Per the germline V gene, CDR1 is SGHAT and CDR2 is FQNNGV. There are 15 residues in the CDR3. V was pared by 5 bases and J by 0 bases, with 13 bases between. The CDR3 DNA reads TGTGCCAGCAGCCCCAGGTTTGGGTTGAACACTGAAGCTTTCTTT. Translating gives CASSPRFGLNTEAFF.